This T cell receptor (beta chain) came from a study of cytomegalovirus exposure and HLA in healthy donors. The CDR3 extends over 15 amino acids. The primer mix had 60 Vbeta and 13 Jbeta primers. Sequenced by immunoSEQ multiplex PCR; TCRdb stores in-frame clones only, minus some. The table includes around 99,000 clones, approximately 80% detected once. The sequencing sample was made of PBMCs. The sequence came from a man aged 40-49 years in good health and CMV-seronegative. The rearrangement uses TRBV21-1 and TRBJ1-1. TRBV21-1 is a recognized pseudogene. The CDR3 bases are TGTGCCAGCAGCTTCTCGGAGGTCGTCCACTTGGGGGCTTTCTTT. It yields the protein CASSFSEVVHLGAFF.